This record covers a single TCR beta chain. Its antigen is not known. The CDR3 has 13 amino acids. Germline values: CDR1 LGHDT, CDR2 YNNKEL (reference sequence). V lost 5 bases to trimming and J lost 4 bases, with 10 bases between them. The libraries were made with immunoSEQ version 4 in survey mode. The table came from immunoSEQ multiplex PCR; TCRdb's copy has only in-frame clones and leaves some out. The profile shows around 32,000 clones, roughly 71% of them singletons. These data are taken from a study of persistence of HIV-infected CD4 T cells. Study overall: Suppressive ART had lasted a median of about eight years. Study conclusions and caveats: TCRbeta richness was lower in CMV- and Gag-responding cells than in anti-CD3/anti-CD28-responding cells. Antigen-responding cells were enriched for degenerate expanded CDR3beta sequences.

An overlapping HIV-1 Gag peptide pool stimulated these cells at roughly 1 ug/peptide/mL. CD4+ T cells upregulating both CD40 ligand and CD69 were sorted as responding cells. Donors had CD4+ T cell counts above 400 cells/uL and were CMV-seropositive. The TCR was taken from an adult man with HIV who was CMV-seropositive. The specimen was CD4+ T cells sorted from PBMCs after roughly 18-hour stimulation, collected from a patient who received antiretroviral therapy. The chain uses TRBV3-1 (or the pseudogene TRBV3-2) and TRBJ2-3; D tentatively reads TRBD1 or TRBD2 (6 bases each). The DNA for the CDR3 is TGTGCCAGCAGCTCTAGGGGGGCAGATACGCAGTATTTT. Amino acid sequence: CASSSRGADTQYF.